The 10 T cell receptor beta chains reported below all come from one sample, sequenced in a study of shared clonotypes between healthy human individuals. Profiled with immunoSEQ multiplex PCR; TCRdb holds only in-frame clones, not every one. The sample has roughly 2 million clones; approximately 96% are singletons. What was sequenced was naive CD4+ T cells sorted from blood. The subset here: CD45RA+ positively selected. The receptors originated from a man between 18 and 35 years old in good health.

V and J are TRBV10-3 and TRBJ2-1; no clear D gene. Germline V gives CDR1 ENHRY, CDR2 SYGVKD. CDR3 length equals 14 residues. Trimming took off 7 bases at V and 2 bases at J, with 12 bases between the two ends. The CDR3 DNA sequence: TGTGCCATCACGTCGAGTGACACCTACAATGAGCAGTTCTTC. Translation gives CAITSSDTYNEQFF.

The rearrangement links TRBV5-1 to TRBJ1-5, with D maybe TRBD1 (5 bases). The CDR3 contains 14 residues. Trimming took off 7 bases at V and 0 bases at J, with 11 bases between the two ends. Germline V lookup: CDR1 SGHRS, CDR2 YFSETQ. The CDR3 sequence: CASRGDDSNQPQHF. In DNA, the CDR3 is TGCGCCAGCCGAGGGGACGATAGCAATCAGCCCCAGCATTTT.

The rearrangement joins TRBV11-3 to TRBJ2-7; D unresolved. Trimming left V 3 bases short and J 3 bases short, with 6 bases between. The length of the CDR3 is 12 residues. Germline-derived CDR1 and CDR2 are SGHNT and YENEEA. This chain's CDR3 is CASSLNSYEQYF. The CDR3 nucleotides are TGTGCCAGCAGCTTGAACAGCTACGAGCAGTACTTC.

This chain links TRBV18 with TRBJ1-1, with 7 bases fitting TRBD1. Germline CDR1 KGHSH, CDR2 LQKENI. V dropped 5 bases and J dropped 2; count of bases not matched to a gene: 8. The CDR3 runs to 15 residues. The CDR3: CASSSQGPVNTEAFF. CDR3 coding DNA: TGTGCCAGCTCATCACAGGGGCCCGTCAACACTGAAGCTTTCTTT.

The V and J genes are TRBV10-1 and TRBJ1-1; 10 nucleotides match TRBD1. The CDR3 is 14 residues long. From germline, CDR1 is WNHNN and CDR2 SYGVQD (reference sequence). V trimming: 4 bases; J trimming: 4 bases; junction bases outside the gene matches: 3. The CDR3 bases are TGCGCCAGCAGTGTACGGGACAGGGGCACTGAAGCTTTCTTT. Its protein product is CASSVRDRGTEAFF.

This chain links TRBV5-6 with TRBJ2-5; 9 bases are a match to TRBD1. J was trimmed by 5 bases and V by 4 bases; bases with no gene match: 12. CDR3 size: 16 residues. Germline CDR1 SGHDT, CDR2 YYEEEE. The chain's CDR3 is CASSLDRGTYGETQYF. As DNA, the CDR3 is TGTGCCAGCAGCCTTGACAGGGGGACTTATGGGGAGACCCAGTACTTC.

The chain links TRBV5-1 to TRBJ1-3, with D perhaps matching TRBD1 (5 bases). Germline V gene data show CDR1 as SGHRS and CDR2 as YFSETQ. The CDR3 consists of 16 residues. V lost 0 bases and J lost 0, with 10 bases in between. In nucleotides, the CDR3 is TGCGCCAGCAGCTTGGAAGACAGCCGCTCTGGAAACACCATATATTTT. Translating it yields CASSLEDSRSGNTIYF. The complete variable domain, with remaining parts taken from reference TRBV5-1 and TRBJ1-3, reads KAGVTQTPRYLIKTRGQQVTLSCSPISGHRSVSWYQQTPGQGLQFLFEYFSETQRNKGNFPGRFSGRQFSNSRSEMNVSTLELGDSALYLCASSLEDSRSGNTIYFGEGSWLTVV.

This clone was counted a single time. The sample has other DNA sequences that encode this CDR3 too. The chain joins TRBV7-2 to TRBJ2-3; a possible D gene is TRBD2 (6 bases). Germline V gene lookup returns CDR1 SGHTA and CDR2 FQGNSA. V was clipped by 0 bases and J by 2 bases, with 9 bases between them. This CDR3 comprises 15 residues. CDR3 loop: CASSLAGGPTDTQYF. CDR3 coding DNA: TGTGCCAGCAGCTTAGCGGGAGGCCCCACAGATACGCAGTATTTT.

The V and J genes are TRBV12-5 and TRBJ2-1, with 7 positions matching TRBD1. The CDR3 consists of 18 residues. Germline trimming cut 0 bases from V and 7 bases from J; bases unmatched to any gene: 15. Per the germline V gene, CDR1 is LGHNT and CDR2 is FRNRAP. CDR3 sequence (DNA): TGTGCTAGTGGTTTGGTAGAAAGGGGGCGGCTCGACGAGAATGAGCAGTTCTTC. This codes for CASGLVERGRLDENEQFF.

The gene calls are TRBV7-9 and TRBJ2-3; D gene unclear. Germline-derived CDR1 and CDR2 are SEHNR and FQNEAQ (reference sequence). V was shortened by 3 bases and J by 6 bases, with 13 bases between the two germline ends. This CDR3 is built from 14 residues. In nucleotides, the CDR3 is TGTGCCAGCAGCTTCTCCCTCTTTAGTGATACGCAGTATTTT. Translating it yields CASSFSLFSDTQYF.